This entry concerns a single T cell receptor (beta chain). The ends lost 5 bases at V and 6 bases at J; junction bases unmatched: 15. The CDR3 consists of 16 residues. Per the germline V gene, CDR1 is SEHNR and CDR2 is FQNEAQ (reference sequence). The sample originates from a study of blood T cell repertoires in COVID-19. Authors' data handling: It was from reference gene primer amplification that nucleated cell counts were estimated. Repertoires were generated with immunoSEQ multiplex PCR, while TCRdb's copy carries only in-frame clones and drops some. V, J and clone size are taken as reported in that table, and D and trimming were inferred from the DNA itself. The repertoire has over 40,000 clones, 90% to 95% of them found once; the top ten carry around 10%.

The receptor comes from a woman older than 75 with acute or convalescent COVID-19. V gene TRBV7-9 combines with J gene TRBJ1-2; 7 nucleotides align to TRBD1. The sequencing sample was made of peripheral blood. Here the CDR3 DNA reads TGTGCCAGCAGCCAGGGGACAGCGAAGAACCTGAATGGCTACACCTTC. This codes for CASSQGTAKNLNGYTF.